A single TCR beta chain is shown here with its context. The source of the sample is a study of control samples from healthy donors and cancer patients. Libraries were prepared by immunoSEQ multiplex PCR; TCRdb keeps only in-frame clonotypes and omits some of them. Seen here are about 70,000 clones, 80% to 90% observed once, and the top ten hold around 2%. With V trimmed by 3 bases and J by 6 bases, 8 bases remained unmatched. The CDR3 sequence is 16 residues long. Germline assignment: CDR1 KGHSH and CDR2 LQKENI. Sequencing was done on a sample of PBMCs. This sequence was found in a woman between 45 and 60 years old with head and neck cancer. The J gene is TRBJ2-3, the V gene TRBV18; TRBD1 aligns across 11 bases. This CDR3 reads CASSPLGQGAGDTQYF. CDR3 DNA: TGTGCCAGCTCACCCCTAGGACAGGGGGCAGGTGATACGCAGTATTTT.